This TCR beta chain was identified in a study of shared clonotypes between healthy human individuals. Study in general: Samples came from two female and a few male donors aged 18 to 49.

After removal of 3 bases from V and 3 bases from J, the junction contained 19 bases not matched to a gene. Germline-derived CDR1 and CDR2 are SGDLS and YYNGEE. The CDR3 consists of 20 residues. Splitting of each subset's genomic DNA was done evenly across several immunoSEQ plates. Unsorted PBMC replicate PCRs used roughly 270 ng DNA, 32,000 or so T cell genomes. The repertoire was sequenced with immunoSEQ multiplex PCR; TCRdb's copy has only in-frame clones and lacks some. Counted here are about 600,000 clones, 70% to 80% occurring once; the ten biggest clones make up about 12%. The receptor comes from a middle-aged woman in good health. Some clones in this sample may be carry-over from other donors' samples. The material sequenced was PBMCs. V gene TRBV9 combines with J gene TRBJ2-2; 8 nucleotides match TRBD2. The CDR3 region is CASSAPMGSGRIWDTGELFF. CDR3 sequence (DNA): TGTGCCAGCAGCGCGCCAATGGGGAGCGGGAGAATCTGGGACACCGGGGAGCTGTTTTTT.